A selection of T cell receptor beta chains follows, all from one sample in a study of STAT3 mutations in large granular lymphocyte leukemia. The table came from immunoSEQ multiplex PCR; TCRdb's copy has only in-frame clones and leaves some out. Of roughly 29,000 clones listed, around 80% were seen once; the top ten hold 30%. The sample taken for sequencing was peripheral blood mononuclear cells. Source of these receptors: a woman aged 45-65 years with T-cell large granular lymphocyte leukemia. Some clones in this sample may be carry-over from other donors' samples. Both conserved end residues are part of each CDR3. Fields, in order: V gene, clone size, D gene, J gene, CDR3 protein, CDR3 DNA. The D gene is left open where the match is weak. Size tells how often a clone was seen (once, few, many) or the class of an expanded clone, and some rows leave it out.

>TRBV28|-|-|TRBJ1-5
CASSPSDRGWNQPQHF
TGTGCCAGCAGCCCTTCGGATAGGGGCTGGAACCAGCCCCAGCATTTT
>TRBV4-2|-|-|TRBJ1-4
CASSQDYVAGRGEKLFF
TGTGCCAGCAGCCAAGATTATGTGGCAGGGAGAGGGGAAAAACTGTTTTTT
>TRBV4-1|-|TRBD1|TRBJ2-7
CASSQIQGREQYF
TGCGCCAGCAGCCAAATACAGGGGCGCGAGCAGTACTTC
>TRBV7-2|-|-|TRBJ2-4
CASSSGPLLAKNIQYF
TGTGCCAGCAGCTCAGGACCCCTTTTAGCCAAAAACATTCAGTACTTC
>TRBV7-9|-|TRBD1|TRBJ2-5
CASSAGQGARETQYF
TGTGCCAGCAGCGCTGGACAGGGGGCGCGGGAGACCCAGTACTTC
>TRBV7-9|-|-|TRBJ2-7
CASSLGGRTYEQYF
TGTGCCAGCAGCTTAGGAGGACGGACCTACGAGCAGTACTTC
>TRBV15|-|TRBD1|TRBJ2-3
CATSRGQGATDTQYF
TGTGCCACCAGCAGAGGACAGGGGGCGACAGATACGCAGTATTTT
>TRBV6-1|-|-|TRBJ1-5
CASSGGLYSNQPQHF
TGTGCCAGCAGTGGCGGACTTTATAGCAATCAGCCCCAGCATTTT
>TRBV4-3|-|-|TRBJ1-1
CASSQIQGTEAFF
TGCGCCAGCAGCCAGATACAGGGAACTGAAGCTTTCTTT
>TRBV18|-|-|TRBJ2-7
CASSPRSYEQYF
TGTGCCAGCTCACCACGATCCTACGAGCAGTACTTC
>TRBV5-3|-|TRBD1|TRBJ1-5
CARSFTGTGGSDQPQHF
TGTGCCAGAAGCTTCACCGGGACAGGGGGAAGTGATCAGCCCCAGCATTTT
>TRBV5-4|once|TRBD1|TRBJ2-3
CASSLDRGVTDTQYF
TGTGCCAGCAGCTTGGACAGGGGTGTCACAGATACGCAGTATTTT
>TRBV2|-|-|TRBJ1-5
CASNGEYSNQPQHF
TGTGCCAGCAATGGCGAATATAGCAATCAGCCCCAGCATTTT
>TRBV7-9|-|-|TRBJ1-2
CASSRDTRGGYTF
TGTGCCAGCAGCAGGGACACCCGCGGTGGCTACACCTTC
>TRBV5-4|-|-|TRBJ2-3
CASSLGSNLASRRDTQYF
TGTGCCAGCAGCTTGGGTTCTAATCTGGCCTCTCGAAGGGATACGCAGTATTTT
>TRBV5-4|-|-|TRBJ2-7
CASSSTRGYEQYF
TGTGCCAGCAGCTCAACTAGGGGTTACGAGCAGTACTTC
>TRBV13|-|-|TRBJ2-1
CASSVIGDEQFF
TGTGCCAGCAGCGTCATAGGGGATGAGCAGTTCTTC
>TRBV19|-|TRBD2|TRBJ2-2
CATRLAGSGGELFF
TGTGCCACCAGACTAGCGGGGAGTGGCGGGGAGCTGTTTTTT